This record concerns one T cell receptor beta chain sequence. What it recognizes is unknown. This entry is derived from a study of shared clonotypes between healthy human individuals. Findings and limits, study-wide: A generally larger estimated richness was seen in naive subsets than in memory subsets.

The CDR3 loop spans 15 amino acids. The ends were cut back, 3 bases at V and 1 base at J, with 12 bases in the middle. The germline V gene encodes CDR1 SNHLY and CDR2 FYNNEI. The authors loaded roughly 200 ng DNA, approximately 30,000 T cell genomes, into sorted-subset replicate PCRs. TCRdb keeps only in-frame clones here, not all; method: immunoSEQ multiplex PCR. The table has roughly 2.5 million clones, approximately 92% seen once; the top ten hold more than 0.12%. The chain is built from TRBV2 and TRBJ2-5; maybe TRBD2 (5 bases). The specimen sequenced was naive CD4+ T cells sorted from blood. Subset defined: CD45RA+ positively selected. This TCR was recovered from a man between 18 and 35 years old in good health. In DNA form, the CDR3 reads TGTGCCAGCAGTGATTTCGAGAGGGCCCAAGAGACCCAGTACTTC. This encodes CASSDFERAQETQYF.